Below are 26 T cell receptor beta chains sequenced from a single sample in a study of T cells in Graves' hyperthyroidism and ophthalmopathy (dated by TCRdb to 2018 to 2020). Library creation used multiplex PCR. The sequencing machine was an Illumina HiSeq 2000. The TCR beta CDR3 regions were amplified from RNA transcripts. A first-round RT-PCR of the TCR CDR3 used the HTBI primer set with the Qiagen OneStep RT-PCR kit. Starting from the raw public reads, TCRdb applied fastp trimming at Q25, assembled clones with MiXCR and retained in-frame beta chains. Each entry merges the rows of one CDR3 protein and shows their most common DNA and genes. Within this sample are around 600,000 distinct CDR3 sequences, with around 15% of them counted one time only. The ten largest account for about 12% of the sample. The sequencing input was blood. These receptors all stem from a woman in her forties or fifties with Graves' ophthalmopathy.

This sequence joins TRBV14 and TRBJ2-5, with unresolved D. The CDR3 extends over 16 amino acids. Germline values: CDR1 SGHDN, CDR2 FVKESK. Trimming removed 1 base at V and 4 bases at J, with 16 bases between. The CDR3 bases are TGTGCCAGCAGCCAAGTTCTGTGGGCCAGCGCAGAGACCCAGTACTTC. Its translation: CASSQVLWASAETQYF.

This rearrangement joins TRBV7-6 to TRBJ2-1, with 7 bases fitting TRBD1. CDR1 and CDR2 from the germline V gene are SGHVS and FNYEAQ. With 6 bases clipped from V and 2 bases from J, the junction kept 10 bases outside the gene matches. There are 16 residues in the CDR3. CDR3 residues: CASSPRQGVTYNEQFF. Here the CDR3 DNA reads TGTGCCAGCAGTCCCAGACAGGGTGTAACCTACAATGAGCAGTTCTTC.

This clonotype has a count of ten or more. The chain combines TRBV28 with TRBJ1-1; no clear D gene. V was trimmed by 4 bases and J by 1 base, leaving 10 bases between them. Germline lookup yields CDR1 MDHEN and CDR2 SYDVKM. The CDR3 loop spans 14 amino acids. CDR3 amino acids: CASSSSPQNTEAFF. For the CDR3, the DNA is TGTGCCAGCAGTTCATCTCCACAGAACACTGAAGCTTTCTTT.

This clonotype has a count of ten or more. This chain uses TRBV9 with TRBJ2-7; 7 bases map to TRBD1. Trimming removed 0 bases from V and 3 bases from J; junction bases left unmatched: 6. Germline-derived CDR1 and CDR2 are SGDLS and YYNGEE. CDR3 size: 15 residues. CDR3 DNA sequence: TGTGCCAGCAGCGTAGCTACAGGGGTGGACTACGAGCAGTACTTC. Protein product: CASSVATGVDYEQYF.

The chain combines TRBV28 with TRBJ1-6, with 7 positions matching TRBD1. The ends lost 4 bases at V and 7 bases at J; junction bases unmatched: 7. Germline V lookup: CDR1 MDHEN, CDR2 SYDVKM. CDR3 length equals 15 residues. The CDR3 DNA sequence: TGTGCCAGCAGTTCTCCGGGGACAGCAAATTCACCCCTCCACTTT. Its protein product is CASSSPGTANSPLHF.

The V gene is TRBV20-1, the J gene TRBJ2-5; 14 bases are a match to TRBD2. The germline gives CDR1 DFQATT, CDR2 SNEGSKA (reference sequence). After removal of 4 bases from V and 5 bases from J, the junction contained 15 bases not matched to a gene. CDR3 length equals 18 residues. The CDR3 nucleotides are TGCAGTGCTATACCTAGCCGCGGACTAGCGGGAGGAATTGAGACCCAGTACTTC. Protein sequence: CSAIPSRGLAGGIETQYF.

There are many counts of this clonotype. The chain links TRBV6-6 to TRBJ1-1; perhaps TRBD1 as D (6 bases). From germline, CDR1 is MNHNY and CDR2 SVGAGI (reference sequence). Between the trimmed V and J ends, which lost 0 bases and 5 bases, there was a span of 13 bases. This CDR3 contains 15 residues. The CDR3 loop is CASSYSSRGATEAFF. DNA of the CDR3: TGTGCCAGCAGTTACTCGAGCAGGGGTGCAACTGAAGCTTTCTTT.

In its sample, this clonotype was seen many times. The chain combines TRBV5-5 with TRBJ1-5; 7 bases are a match to TRBD1. The CDR3 is 14 amino acids. From germline, CDR1 is SGHKS and CDR2 YYEKEE (reference sequence). J gave up 5 bases and V 5 bases, and 7 bases lay outside the gene matches. The CDR3 loop is CASSYDRDDQPQHF. For the CDR3, the DNA is TGTGCCAGCAGTTACGACAGGGACGATCAGCCCCAGCATTTT. Full variable domain (missing parts from reference TRBV5-5 and TRBJ1-5): DAGVTQSPTHLIKTRGQQVTLRCSPISGHKSVSWYQQVLGQGPQFIFQYYEKEERGRGNFPDRFSARQFPNYSSELNVNALLLGDSALYLCASSYDRDDQPQHFGDGTRLSIL.

This clonotype was seen many times. The chain recombines TRBV7-2 with TRBJ2-3; 7 bases match TRBD2. The germline gives CDR1 SGHTA, CDR2 FQGNSA. CDR3 size: 15 residues. Trimming cost V 1 base and J 4 bases; bases outside gene matches: 5. The CDR3 protein is CASSLVRAGADTQYF. The CDR3 region has the DNA TGTGCCAGCAGCTTAGTGAGGGCGGGAGCAGATACGCAGTATTTT.

This clonotype was seen a handful of times. An end of the junction differs from the germline gene, which may be a read error. This chain uses TRBV2 with TRBJ1-2; TRBD1 is a possible D gene (5 bases). In germline, CDR1 is SNHLY, CDR2 FYNNEI. This CDR3 contains 16 residues. The CDR3 region is CAGSEYETAPGYGYTF. DNA for the CDR3: TGTGCCGGCAGTGAATATGAGACAGCGCCTGGCTATGGCTACACCTTC.

The chain carries TRBV28 and TRBJ1-3, with no clear D. V lost 5 bases and J lost 0, with 14 bases in between. The CDR3 is made up of 16 amino acids. CDR1 is MDHEN, CDR2 SYDVKM, per germline. CDR3 bases: TGTGCCAGCAGTCATGATTTATTAGGCTCTGGAAACACCATATATTTT. Translation: CASSHDLLGSGNTIYF.

This clonotype was counted ten times or more. The CDR3 DNA reads TGTGCCAGCAGCTTAACTGGTGGGGCCCACTACGAGCAGTACTTC. Its protein is CASSLTGGAHYEQYF. V is TRBV7-3 and J is TRBJ2-7; possible D gene TRBD1, 5 bases. Germline CDR1 SGHTA, CDR2 FQGTGA. V was trimmed by 0 bases and J by 3 bases, leaving 12 bases between them. The CDR3 is 15 residues long.

This clonotype was detected many times. The chain uses TRBV20-1 and TRBJ1-2; no clear D. Germline CDR1 reads DFQATT; CDR2 reads SNEGSKA (reference sequence). CDR3 size: 16 residues. The V gene lost 3 bases and the J gene lost 2 bases, with 19 bases spanning the gap. The CDR3 loop reads CSASSPSLAVNYGYTF. For the CDR3, the DNA is TGCAGTGCTAGTAGCCCCTCCTTGGCGGTGAACTATGGCTACACCTTC.

This clonotype occurred many times. The genes are TRBV12-3 or TRBV12-4 and TRBJ2-6; D remains ambiguous. The CDR3 covers 13 residues. The germline V and J ends were trimmed by 10 bases and 0 bases, with 7 bases remaining between them. The CDR3 coding sequence is TGTGCCATTCGGAGCTCTGGGGCCAACGTCCTGACTTTC. Encoded protein: CAIRSSGANVLTF.

In this sample, this clonotype turned up many times. The chain links TRBV2 to TRBJ2-1, with D possibly TRBD1 on 5 matching bases. This CDR3 spans 12 amino acids. The V gene's germline CDR1 is SNHLY and CDR2 FYNNEI. V lost 6 bases and J lost 12, with 15 bases in between. In DNA form, the CDR3 reads TGTGCCAGCAGGGTGGACATTATCGGGCAGTTCTTC. Its protein product is CASRVDIIGQFF.

A note on this clonotype: The junction and the germline gene differ at one end; a read error may be behind it. V and J are TRBV7-9 and TRBJ2-7; 8 bases are shared with TRBD2. Germline V gene data show CDR1 as SEHNR and CDR2 as FQNEAQ (reference sequence). The CDR3 covers 16 residues. CDR3 coding DNA: TGTGTCAGCAGCTTACGTTCTAGCGGGCCATCCTACGAGCAGTACTTC. It specifies CVSSLRSSGPSYEQYF.

At least ten counts were recorded for this clonotype. The chain has TRBV7-8 and TRBJ1-1, with 7 bases matching TRBD1. This CDR3 region has 16 residues. The V segment lost 4 bases and the J segment 2 bases; nucleotides outside the gene matches: 10. Germline V gene lookup returns CDR1 SGHVS and CDR2 FQNEAQ. The CDR3 is CASSYRGDSLNTEAFF. Here the CDR3 DNA reads TGTGCCAGCAGCTATAGAGGGGACAGTCTTAACACTGAAGCTTTCTTT.

The chain employs TRBV12-3 or TRBV12-4 and TRBJ2-1; TRBD1 agrees at 7 bases. J was trimmed by 8 bases and V by 5 bases; bases with no gene match: 6. The CDR3 is 13 amino acids. The CDR3 DNA reads TGTGCCAGCAGTCCATTCGGGACAGATGAGCAGTTCTTC. Amino acid sequence: CASSPFGTDEQFF.

This clonotype has a count of ten or more. The chain carries TRBV18 and TRBJ1-1; 11 bases map to TRBD1. The trim removed 3 bases at V and 5 bases at J, leaving 8 bases unmatched. Germline V CDR1 and CDR2: KGHSH, LQKENI. The CDR3 runs 16 residues. DNA of the CDR3: TGTGCCAGCTCACCGAAGGACAGGGGGCAATGGACTGAAGCTTTCTTT. It translates to CASSPKDRGQWTEAFF.

V usage is TRBV10-3 and J usage is TRBJ2-1; D is unresolved. This CDR3 region has 16 residues. CDR1 is ENHRY and CDR2 is SYGVKD in the germline V gene. Trimming cost V 5 bases and J 4 bases, with 18 bases left between them. CDR3 loop: CAISRTMDQKYNEQFF. The CDR3 coding sequence is TGTGCCATCAGTCGAACTATGGACCAAAAGTACAATGAGCAGTTCTTC.

This clonotype was counted only a few times. The rearrangement joins TRBV29-1 to TRBJ2-7; TRBD2 agrees at 13 bases. CDR1 and CDR2 from the germline V gene are SQVTM and ANQGSEA. J lost 2 bases, V lost 6 bases, and 1 base had no gene match. This CDR3 region has 13 residues. The CDR3 region has the DNA TGCAGCGTCGGACTAGCGGGAGCCTACGAGCAGTACTTC. It codes for CSVGLAGAYEQYF.

This clonotype was recorded many times. The chain couples TRBV7-9 to TRBJ2-1; 10 bases fit TRBD2. Germline values: CDR1 SEHNR, CDR2 FQNEAQ (reference sequence). This CDR3 comprises 15 residues. J was trimmed by 4 bases and V by 3 bases; bases with no gene match: 3. The CDR3 loop is CASSFTSGIYNEQFF. CDR3 in DNA: TGTGCCAGCAGCTTTACTAGCGGGATTTACAATGAGCAGTTCTTC. The full variable domain, its missing parts supplied by reference TRBV7-9 and TRBJ2-1, is DTGVSQNPRHKITKRGQNVTFRCDPISEHNRLYWYRQTLGQGPEFLTYFQNEAQLEKSRLLSDRFSAERPKGSFSTLEIQRTEQGDSAMYLCASSFTSGIYNEQFFGPGTRLTVL.

The sample holds many counts of this clonotype. The chain uses TRBV30 and TRBJ1-2; 9 bases match TRBD1. The ends lost 2 bases at V and 8 bases at J; junction bases unmatched: 9. The CDR3 length is 14 residues. Looked up from germline, CDR1 is GTSNPN and CDR2 is SVGIG (reference sequence). The CDR3 sequence: CAWSQDPGQGGYTF. CDR3 sequence (DNA): TGTGCCTGGAGTCAAGACCCGGGACAGGGAGGCTACACCTTC.

The CDR3 nucleotides are TGTGCCTGGAGTCGGCAGGGTTATGGTCAGCCCCAGCATTTT. It is translated as CAWSRQGYGQPQHF. The rearrangement uses TRBV30 and TRBJ1-5; D possibly corresponds to TRBD1 (5 bases). V was clipped by 2 bases and J by 6 bases, with 14 bases between them. CDR1 and CDR2 from the germline V gene are GTSNPN and SVGIG (reference sequence). This CDR3 comprises 14 residues. Variable domain in full (rest from reference TRBV30 and TRBJ1-5): SQTIHQWPATLVQPVGSPLSLECTVEGTSNPNLYWYRQAAGRGLQLLFYSVGIGQISSEVPQNLSASRPQDRQFILSSKKLLLSDSGFYLCAWSRQGYGQPQHFGDGTRLSIL.

This clonotype was counted many times. V is TRBV7-9 and J is TRBJ2-7; 10 bases match TRBD1. Losses at the gene ends were 4 bases for V and 4 bases for J; bases not matched to a gene: 4. CDR3 length: 14 amino acids. The germline gives CDR1 SEHNR, CDR2 FQNEAQ (reference sequence). As DNA, the CDR3 is TGTGCCAGCAGCTATGACAGGGGGCTTTACGAGCAGTACTTC. Translation gives CASSYDRGLYEQYF.

This clonotype was seen at least ten times. The chain recombines TRBV11-2 with TRBJ2-5; 10 bases map to TRBD1. The CDR3 length is 17 residues. V shed 3 bases, J shed 0 bases, and the junction held 7 bases outside the gene matches. CDR1 is SGHAT and CDR2 is FQNNGV in the germline V gene. In nucleotides, the CDR3 is TGTGCCAGCAGCTTTCACTCCGGGACAGGGGACCAAGAGACCCAGTACTTC. Translated, it gives CASSFHSGTGDQETQYF. The full variable domain, its missing parts supplied by reference TRBV11-2 and TRBJ2-5, is EAGVAQSPRYKIIEKRQSVAFWCNPISGHATLYWYQQILGQGPKLLIQFQNNGVVDDSQLPKDRFSAERLKGVDSTLKIQPAKLEDSAVYLCASSFHSGTGDQETQYFGPGTRLLVL.